This T cell receptor (beta chain) was recovered during a study of regulatory T cells in long-lasting Graves disease. The CDR3 has 16 amino acids. The V gene's germline CDR1 is SGHDT and CDR2 YYEEEE. The junction had 8 bases not matched to a gene; V was cut back by 4 bases and J by 1 base. TCR beta libraries were built with iRepertoire HTBI primers and Arm-PCR of CDR3 regions. TCRdb re-analysed the multiplex PCR reads in MiXCR, keeping a single row per CDR3 protein. The repertoire holds some 340,000 distinct CDR3 sequences, with roughly 20% as singletons. Time point given: persistent/refractory GD, antithyroid drugs over 5 years with positive TRAb. TCR sequences were obtained from RNA taken from PBMCs. This clonotype has a handful of counts.

The chain links TRBV5-6 to TRBJ1-5; 7 bases fit TRBD1. The sequence derives from a woman aged 40 to 55 with Graves disease. The sample consisted of peripheral blood mononuclear cells (PBMCs), taken when the disease was refractory, from a patient treated with antithyroid drugs. The CDR3 nucleotides are TGTGCCAGCAGCACCCGACAGGGAAGGAGCAATCAGCCCCAGCATTTT. This translates into CASSTRQGRSNQPQHF.